Each of the 18 T cell receptor beta chains below was sequenced from the same sample in a study of blood T cell repertoires in COVID-19. Clones were sequenced by immunoSEQ multiplex PCR, and TCRdb holds only the in-frame ones, with some missing. The sample has roughly 120,000 clones; roughly 82% are singletons. Sequenced material: peripheral blood. These receptors were collected from a human donor in a cohort sampled during active COVID-19.

The V gene is TRBV6-5, the J gene TRBJ2-6, with D possibly matching TRBD1 (7 bases). CDR3 size: 16 residues. Trimming shortened V by 4 bases and J by 2 bases, and 12 bases separated the two germline ends. In germline, CDR1 is MNHEY, CDR2 SVGAGI. CDR3 loop: CASSSPGGPGANVLTF. The CDR3 nucleotides are TGTGCCAGCAGTTCCCCAGGGGGGCCTGGGGCCAACGTCCTGACTTTC.

The CDR3 nucleotides are TGTGCCAGCACCTCCTCCTACGAGCAGTACTTC. Translated: CASTSSYEQYF. The chain joins TRBV11-2 to TRBJ2-7; D call uncertain. Germline loops: CDR1 SGHAT, CDR2 FQNNGV. This CDR3 comprises 11 residues. Between the trimmed V and J ends, which lost 7 bases and 0 bases, there was a span of 4 bases.

This clone showed up just once. The rearrangement uses TRBV27 and TRBJ2-2; D remains ambiguous. CDR3 length: 16 amino acids. Trimming stripped 6 bases from V and 3 bases from J, with 17 bases between. CDR1 and CDR2 (germline): MNHEY, SMNVEV (reference sequence). CDR3 DNA: TGTGCCAGCAGACCCTCCCGACTGACTTACACCGGGGAGCTGTTTTTT. This codes for CASRPSRLTYTGELFF.

This sequence joins TRBV3-1 (or the pseudogene TRBV3-2) and TRBJ2-7; TRBD2 matches 7 bases. Germline-derived CDR1 and CDR2 are LGHDT and YNNKEL (reference sequence). V lost 8 bases, J lost 5 bases, and 9 bases stayed unmatched. This CDR3 contains 13 residues. CDR3 region: CASGRGGVNEQYF. The CDR3 nucleotides are TGTGCCAGCGGGAGGGGCGGTGTGAACGAGCAGTACTTC.

The chain employs TRBV28 and TRBJ2-7; 8 nucleotides match TRBD1. CDR3 size: 15 residues. Germline CDR1 is MDHEN and CDR2 is SYDVKM. Trimming at V came to 7 bases and at J to 0 bases, leaving 8 bases not matched to a gene. CDR3 amino acids: CASTKTGVDSYEQYF. CDR3 bases: TGTGCCAGCACCAAGACAGGGGTAGACTCCTACGAGCAGTACTTC. The whole variable domain, filled in from reference TRBV28 and TRBJ2-7, reads DVKVTQSSRYLVKRTGEKVFLECVQDMDHENMFWYRQDPGLGLRLIYFSYDVKMKEKGDIPEGYSVSREKKERFSLILESASTNQTSMYLCASTKTGVDSYEQYFGPGTRLTVT.

The V and J genes are TRBV4-2 and TRBJ2-1, with 7 bases lining up with TRBD2. There are 18 residues in the CDR3. Per germline, CDR1 LGHNA and CDR2 YNFKEQ. After removal of 0 bases from V and 0 bases from J, the junction contained 8 bases not matched to a gene. CDR3 sequence (DNA): TGTGCCAGCAGCCAAGATGCCCCCCGCGGGAGCTCCTACAATGAGCAGTTCTTC. Its protein is CASSQDAPRGSSYNEQFF.

CDR3 bases: TGTGCCAGCAGGGAAATAGCGGGCCCTTCTTACGAGCAGTACTTC. It codes for CASREIAGPSYEQYF. The chain joins TRBV2 to TRBJ2-7; TRBD2 matches 7 bases. The junction had 12 bases not matched to a gene; V was cut back by 6 bases and J by 4 bases. CDR1 and CDR2 from the germline V gene are SNHLY and FYNNEI. This CDR3 has 15 residues.

The rearrangement uses TRBV6-6 and TRBJ1-5; 10 bases are a match to TRBD1. Germline V gene sequence: CDR1 MNHNY, CDR2 SVGAGI (reference sequence). CDR3 length: 16 amino acids. V was clipped by 6 bases and J by 5 bases; unmatched bases: 10. In DNA form, the CDR3 reads TGTGCCAGCAGCGCTCTACCCGGGACAGGGGATCAGCCCCAGCATTTT. This encodes CASSALPGTGDQPQHF.

This clone has just one count. The chain has TRBV24-1 and TRBJ2-7, with 9 bases aligning to TRBD1. The germline V gene encodes CDR1 KGHDR and CDR2 SFDVKD. The CDR3 is made up of 14 amino acids. The V segment lost 2 bases and the J segment 5 bases; nucleotides outside the gene matches: 3. The CDR3 protein is CATSDSGTGHEQYF. DNA of the CDR3: TGTGCCACCAGTGATTCCGGGACAGGGCACGAGCAGTACTTC.

CDR3 region: CASSILPGSQETQYF. For the CDR3, the DNA is TGTGCCAGTAGTATTTTACCCGGTAGCCAAGAGACCCAGTACTTC. The V call is TRBV19, the J call TRBJ2-5; D uncertain. V was shortened by 3 bases and J by 1 base, with 12 bases between the two germline ends. CDR1 LNHDA and CDR2 SQIVND come from the germline V gene (reference sequence). The CDR3 contains 15 residues.

V is TRBV4-3 and J is TRBJ1-4; D unresolved. The ends were cut back, 0 bases at V and 5 bases at J, with 16 bases in the middle. This CDR3 spans 17 amino acids. Germline V gene lookup returns CDR1 LGHNA and CDR2 YSLEER. CDR3 DNA sequence: TGCGCCAGCAGCCAAGACGACGCGGACTATGAGAATGAAAAACTGTTTTTT. It is translated as CASSQDDADYENEKLFF.

This chain links TRBV5-1 with TRBJ1-4; a possible D gene is TRBD1 (6 bases). V lost 3 bases and J lost 0, with 9 bases in between. Germline V gene data show CDR1 as SGHRS and CDR2 as YFSETQ. The CDR3 totals 15 residues. CDR3 coding DNA: TGCGCCAGCAGCTCCAGGGGATCAACTAATGAAAAACTGTTTTTT. It codes for CASSSRGSTNEKLFF.

The chain uses TRBV30 and TRBJ2-3, with D possibly being TRBD2 (6 bases). The CDR3 sequence is 17 residues long. The germline V and J ends were trimmed by 2 bases and 0 bases, with 18 bases remaining between them. The V gene's germline CDR1 is GTSNPN and CDR2 SVGIG (reference sequence). CDR3 sequence (DNA): TGTGCCTGGAGTCCCCGGTGGGGTAGCGGCAGCACAGATACGCAGTATTTT. Residues: CAWSPRWGSGSTDTQYF.

The chain's CDR3 is CASSFGGLAGPGELFF. As DNA, the CDR3 is TGTGCCAGCAGCTTCGGGGGACTAGCGGGCCCCGGGGAGCTGTTTTTT. J is TRBJ2-2 and V is TRBV7-9; 12 bases map to TRBD2. This CDR3 is built from 16 residues. Losses at the gene ends were 3 bases for V and 6 bases for J; bases not matched to a gene: 5. Looked up from germline, CDR1 is SEHNR and CDR2 is FQNEAQ (reference sequence).

This clone was seen only a few times. V usage is TRBV6-5 and J usage is TRBJ2-7; 9 positions match TRBD1. This CDR3 is built from 14 residues. The V gene end was trimmed by 7 bases and the J gene end by 2 bases; junction bases not matched to a gene: 6. Germline V gene data show CDR1 as MNHEY and CDR2 as SVGAGI. The CDR3 loop reads CASNVQGAAYEQYF. CDR3 DNA: TGTGCCAGCAACGTACAGGGGGCGGCCTACGAGCAGTACTTC.

The chain uses TRBV4-1 and TRBJ2-7; 8 bases map to TRBD2. The CDR3 is made up of 15 amino acids. Trimming took 0 bases from V and 6 from J; bases not matched to a gene: 7. The germline CDR1 and CDR2 sequences are MGHRA and YSYEKL. CDR3 amino acids: CASSQEGGRLGEQYF. In DNA, the CDR3 is TGCGCCAGCAGCCAAGAAGGCGGGAGGTTGGGCGAGCAGTACTTC.

J is TRBJ1-3 and V is TRBV7-2; D unclear. With 0 bases removed from V and 4 bases from J, the gap between germline ends came to 13 bases. In germline, CDR1 is SGHTA, CDR2 FQGNSA. The CDR3 consists of 16 residues. The CDR3 DNA follows: TGTGCCAGCAGCTTAGCCGGCACTAAAACCGGAAACACCATATATTTT. It encodes CASSLAGTKTGNTIYF.

The V and J genes are TRBV24-1 and TRBJ1-2; 9 bases fit TRBD1. The CDR3 spans 15 residues. Germline CDR1 is KGHDR and CDR2 is SFDVKD. The V segment lost 4 bases and the J segment 8 bases; nucleotides outside the gene matches: 10. The CDR3, as DNA: TGTGCCACCAGTGACCCCGGGACAGGGTTAGAGGGCTACACCTTC. Its translation: CATSDPGTGLEGYTF.